This T cell receptor beta chain was profiled in a study of relationships among human T cell subsets. Anti-CD4 multisort beads removed cells negatively, then anti-CD8 beads positively selected CD8+ T cells. V was pared by 3 bases and J by 8 bases, with 11 bases between. This CDR3 region has 12 residues. Germline V CDR1 and CDR2: MNHEY, SMNVEV (reference sequence). Whole-study results and caveats: A CD4+CD8+ double-positive population could not be excluded by bead sorting. Many CDR3s were shared across Th1, Th2 and regulatory subsets.

The T cell receptor alpha and beta CDR3 regions were amplified from mRNA by semiquantitative ARM-PCR. In ARM-PCR, communal superprimers followed tagged nested gene-specific primers for exponential amplification. MiXCR was run by TCRdb on the multiplex PCR reads, yielding one entry per CDR3 protein. The sample holds about 5,500 distinct CDR3 sequences; 50% to 65% are singletons and the top ten take 57%. This clonotype has only a few counts. The antigen is not known. The sequencing sample was made of CD8+ T cells sorted from blood. This receptor was taken from a man aged 40-49 years in good health. This chain links TRBV27 with TRBJ2-7, with D unclear. The CDR3 loop reads CASSLGEGKQYF. CDR3 nucleotides: TGTGCCAGCAGTTTGGGTGAAGGAAAGCAGTACTTC.